A selection of T cell receptor beta chains follows, all from one sample in a study of blood T cell repertoires in COVID-19. Here immunoSEQ multiplex PCR was the method, and the copy in TCRdb shows in-frame clones only, minus some. This table holds 200,000 or so clones, 85% to 90% found once. Sequenced sample: peripheral blood. Receptor source: a man between 60 and 75 years old with acute or convalescent COVID-19. Each CDR3 is given with its conserved first and last residue. The D gene is left open where the match is weak. Clone size is not always given. Where it is, it says once, few, many or a class for expanded clones.

J,size,D,V,DNA,CDR3
TRBJ2-5,-,-,TRBV19,TGTGCCAGTAGTATAGGGGGCTCGGGTCAAGAGACCCAGTACTTC,CASSIGGSGQETQYF
TRBJ2-7,-,TRBD1,TRBV28,TGTGCCAGCCGAGGACAGGGGAAGGACGAGCAGTACTTC,CASRGQGKDEQYF
TRBJ2-1,once,TRBD1,TRBV10-3,TGTGCCACTGGGACAGCCAATGAGCAGTTCTTC,CATGTANEQFF
TRBJ2-5,-,-,TRBV18,TGTGCCAGCTCTCCCAAAGAGACCCAGTACTTC,CASSPKETQYF
TRBJ1-2,-,-,TRBV27,TGTGCCAGCAGTTTCAGGTCAGGGAGGGGCTACACCTTC,CASSFRSGRGYTF
TRBJ1-1,-,TRBD1,TRBV27,TGTGCCAGTCCGCCCCCAACAGGGGACACTGAAGCTTTCTTT,CASPPPTGDTEAFF
TRBJ2-5,-,TRBD2,TRBV24-1,TGTGCCACCAGTGATCCGGCCCGGGGGGGGACCCAGTACTTC,CATSDPARGGTQYF
TRBJ1-5,-,-,TRBV28,TGTGCCGGATCTACAGGGTTACGCAATCAGCCCCAGCATTTT,CAGSTGLRNQPQHF
TRBJ1-1,-,-,TRBV5-6,TGTGCCAGCAGCTTGGGGTCAGTGAACACTGAAGCTTTCTTT,CASSLGSVNTEAFF
TRBJ1-2,-,TRBD1,TRBV6-5,TGTGCCAGCAGTTACGACGGGAGGGGGCGCGACTATGGCTACACCTTC,CASSYDGRGRDYGYTF
TRBJ2-2,few,TRBD1,TRBV4-2,TGTGCCAGCAGCCTCGAGGGGGCCAAAACCGGGGAGCTGTTTTTT,CASSLEGAKTGELFF
TRBJ1-2,-,-,TRBV30,TGTGCCTGGATAAGTACAGGGATCGTCTATGGCTACACCTTC,CAWISTGIVYGYTF
TRBJ2-5,-,TRBD1,TRBV5-6,TGTGCCAGCAGCCTCCGGACAGGCCGAGAGACCCAGTACTTC,CASSLRTGRETQYF
TRBJ2-7,-,-,TRBV27,TGTGCCAGCAAAAGGACTCCCAGCTCCTACGAGCAGTACTTC,CASKRTPSSYEQYF
TRBJ1-1,-,-,TRBV18,TGTGCCAGCTCACCACGGGGAGGGGGAGCGATGAACACTGAAGCTTTCTTT,CASSPRGGGAMNTEAFF
TRBJ1-1,-,-,TRBV5-8,TGTGCCAGCGGCAAATCCAGGGTAGGCACTGAAGCTTTCTTT,CASGKSRVGTEAFF
TRBJ1-3,-,-,TRBV11-2,TGTGCCAGCAGATCAGCTAGGGAGGGAAACACCATATATTTT,CASRSAREGNTIYF
TRBJ2-6,-,TRBD1,TRBV5-1,TGCGCCAGCAGCCCAAGCGGACAGGGGTTAAACTCTGGGGCCAACGTCCTGACTTTC,CASSPSGQGLNSGANVLTF
TRBJ2-5,once,TRBD2,TRBV2,TGTGCCAGCAGCAAAACACGGACTAGCCCGGAGACCCAGTACTTC,CASSKTRTSPETQYF
TRBJ2-5,-,TRBD1,TRBV29-1,TGCAGCGTTGACGGGCAGGGGGCTGGTCAGTACTTC,CSVDGQGAGQYF
TRBJ2-1,-,TRBD2,TRBV5-1,TGCGCCAGCAGCTTGGTAATCGACGGCGGGGGGGCTGCGGTTGGCTACAATGAGCAGTTCTTC,CASSLVIDGGGAAVGYNEQFF
TRBJ2-2,once,-,TRBV13,TGTGCCAGCAGCTTAGGGGGGCGGAACACCGGGGAGCTGTTTTTT,CASSLGGRNTGELFF
TRBJ2-7,once,TRBD2,TRBV3-1/TRBV3-2,TGTGCCAGCAGCCAAGGACTAGCGGGGGGACAATACGAGCAGTACTTC,CASSQGLAGGQYEQYF
TRBJ1-3,-,TRBD1,TRBV7-9,TGTGCCAGCAGCCAAACCGGGACAGCGGACACCATATATTTT,CASSQTGTADTIYF
TRBJ1-4,-,-,TRBV18,TGTGCCAGCTCACCACCGCAATCCTTCCCAGAGGATGAAAAACTGTTTTTT,CASSPPQSFPEDEKLFF
TRBJ2-5,few,TRBD1,TRBV5-1,TGCGCCAGCGGACGGACAGGAGAGACCCAGTACTTC,CASGRTGETQYF
TRBJ2-2,-,-,TRBV5-4,TGTGCCAGCAGCACGGGAGTGGGTACAGGGGAGCTGTTTTTT,CASSTGVGTGELFF
TRBJ2-2,-,-,TRBV7-9,TGTGCCAGCAGCTTAGGTGGCGGGCCGAACACCGGGGAGCTGTTTTTT,CASSLGGGPNTGELFF
TRBJ1-3,-,-,TRBV7-9,TGTGCCAGCATCAGTCTAGGGGAAGACTCTGGAAACACCATATATTTT,CASISLGEDSGNTIYF
TRBJ2-2,-,TRBD2,TRBV19,TGTGCCAGTAGTATTCTTGGTAGCGGGGGGGCGTACACCGGGGAGCTGTTTTTT,CASSILGSGGAYTGELFF
TRBJ2-1,-,-,TRBV20-1,TGCAGTGCTAGTAGGAGGGGCCCCAATGAGCAGTTCTTC,CSASRRGPNEQFF
TRBJ2-7,few,TRBD1,TRBV2,TGTGCCAGCAGAACCGACAGGGGGGACGAGCAGTACTTC,CASRTDRGDEQYF
TRBJ1-4,-,-,TRBV11-2,TGTGCCAGCAGACGCGGACGGGAGAATGAAAAACTGTTTTTT,CASRRGRENEKLFF